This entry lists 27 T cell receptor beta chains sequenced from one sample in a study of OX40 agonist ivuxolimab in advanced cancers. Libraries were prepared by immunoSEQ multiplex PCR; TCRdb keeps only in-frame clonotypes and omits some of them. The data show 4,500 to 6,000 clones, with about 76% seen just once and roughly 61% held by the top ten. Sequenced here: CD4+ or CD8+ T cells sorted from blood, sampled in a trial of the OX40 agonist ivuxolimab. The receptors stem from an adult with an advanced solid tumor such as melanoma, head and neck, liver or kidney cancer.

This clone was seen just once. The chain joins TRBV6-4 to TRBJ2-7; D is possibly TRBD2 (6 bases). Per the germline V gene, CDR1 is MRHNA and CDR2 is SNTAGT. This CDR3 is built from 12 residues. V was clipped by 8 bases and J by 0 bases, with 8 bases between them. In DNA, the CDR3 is TGTGCCAGCGGGGGGAGCTCCTACGAGCAGTACTTC. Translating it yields CASGGSSYEQYF.

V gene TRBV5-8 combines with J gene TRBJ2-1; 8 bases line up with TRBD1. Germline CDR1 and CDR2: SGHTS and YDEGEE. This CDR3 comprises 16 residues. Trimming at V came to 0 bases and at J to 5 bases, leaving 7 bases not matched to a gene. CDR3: CASSLGDRKANNEQFF. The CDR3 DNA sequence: TGTGCCAGCAGCTTGGGGGACAGGAAAGCCAACAATGAGCAGTTCTTC.

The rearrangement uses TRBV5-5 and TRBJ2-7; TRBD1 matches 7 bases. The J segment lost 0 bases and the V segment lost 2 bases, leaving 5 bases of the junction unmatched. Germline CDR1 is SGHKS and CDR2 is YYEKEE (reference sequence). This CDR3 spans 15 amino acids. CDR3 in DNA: TGTGCCAGCAGCTTTCCACAGGGGAGCTCCTACGAGCAGTACTTC. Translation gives CASSFPQGSSYEQYF. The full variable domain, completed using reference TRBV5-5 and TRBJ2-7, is DAGVTQSPTHLIKTRGQQVTLRCSPISGHKSVSWYQQVLGQGPQFIFQYYEKEERGRGNFPDRFSARQFPNYSSELNVNALLLGDSALYLCASSFPQGSSYEQYFGPGTRLTVT.

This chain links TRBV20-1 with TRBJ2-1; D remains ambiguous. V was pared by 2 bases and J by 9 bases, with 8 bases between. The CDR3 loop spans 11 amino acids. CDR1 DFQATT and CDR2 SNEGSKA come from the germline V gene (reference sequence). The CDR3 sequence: CSARLLSEQFF. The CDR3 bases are TGCAGTGCTAGATTATTGAGTGAGCAGTTCTTC.

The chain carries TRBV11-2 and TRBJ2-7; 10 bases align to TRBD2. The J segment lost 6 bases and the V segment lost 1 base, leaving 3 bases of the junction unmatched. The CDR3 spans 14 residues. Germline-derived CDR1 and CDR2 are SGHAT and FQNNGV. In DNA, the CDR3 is TGTGCCAGCAGCTTAGGTCTAGCGGGGGTCGAGCAGTACTTC. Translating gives CASSLGLAGVEQYF. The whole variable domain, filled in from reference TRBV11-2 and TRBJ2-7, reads EAGVAQSPRYKIIEKRQSVAFWCNPISGHATLYWYQQILGQGPKLLIQFQNNGVVDDSQLPKDRFSAERLKGVDSTLKIQPAKLEDSAVYLCASSLGLAGVEQYFGPGTRLTVT.

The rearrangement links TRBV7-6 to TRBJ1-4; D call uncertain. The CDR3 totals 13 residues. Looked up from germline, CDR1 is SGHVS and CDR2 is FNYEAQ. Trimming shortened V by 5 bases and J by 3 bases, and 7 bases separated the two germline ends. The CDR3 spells CASSQHPNEKLFF. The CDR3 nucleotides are TGTGCCAGCAGCCAGCATCCTAATGAAAAACTGTTTTTT.

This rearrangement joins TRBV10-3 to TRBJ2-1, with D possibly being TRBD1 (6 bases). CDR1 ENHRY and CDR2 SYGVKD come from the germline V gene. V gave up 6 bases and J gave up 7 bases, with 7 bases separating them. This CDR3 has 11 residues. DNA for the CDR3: TGTGCCATCAGCAGGGGTAATGAGCAGTTCTTC. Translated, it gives CAISRGNEQFF.

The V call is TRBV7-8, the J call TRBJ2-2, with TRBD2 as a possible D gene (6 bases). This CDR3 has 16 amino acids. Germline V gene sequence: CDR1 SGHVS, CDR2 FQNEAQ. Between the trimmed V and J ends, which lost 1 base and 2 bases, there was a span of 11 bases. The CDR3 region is CASSLERGSNTGELFF. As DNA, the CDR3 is TGTGCCAGCAGCTTAGAACGGGGGTCAAACACCGGGGAGCTGTTTTTT.

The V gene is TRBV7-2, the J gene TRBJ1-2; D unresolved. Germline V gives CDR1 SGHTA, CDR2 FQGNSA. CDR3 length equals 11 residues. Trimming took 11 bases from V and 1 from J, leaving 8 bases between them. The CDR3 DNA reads TGTGCCGTGGGTCTTAACTATGGCTACACCTTC. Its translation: CAVGLNYGYTF.

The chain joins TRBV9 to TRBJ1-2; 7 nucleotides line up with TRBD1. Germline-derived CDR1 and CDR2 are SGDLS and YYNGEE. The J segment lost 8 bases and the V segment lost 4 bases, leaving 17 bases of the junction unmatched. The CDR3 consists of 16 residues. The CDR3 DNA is TGTGCCAGCAGCCTCCCCCGGGACAGTAACTTAGACGGCTACACCTTC. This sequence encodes CASSLPRDSNLDGYTF.

CDR3 sequence reads: CASSLGLAEYNEQFF. Written as DNA, the CDR3 is TGTGCCAGCAGCTTGGGACTAGCGGAATACAATGAGCAGTTCTTC. This chain connects TRBV11-2 to TRBJ2-1, with 11 bases identical to TRBD2. With V trimmed by 3 bases and J by 4 bases, 2 bases remained unmatched. The CDR3 totals 15 residues. Germline assignment: CDR1 SGHAT and CDR2 FQNNGV.

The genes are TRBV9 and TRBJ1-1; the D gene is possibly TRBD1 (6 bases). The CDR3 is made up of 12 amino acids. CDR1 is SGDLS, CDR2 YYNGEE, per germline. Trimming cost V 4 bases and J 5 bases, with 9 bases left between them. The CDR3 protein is CASSSDRTEAFF. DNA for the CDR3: TGTGCCAGCAGCTCCGACAGGACTGAAGCTTTCTTT.

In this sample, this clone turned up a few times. CDR3 sequence (DNA): TGTGCCAGTAGTATACCCGAATACAATGAGCAGTTCTTC. Its translation: CASSIPEYNEQFF. This chain links TRBV19 with TRBJ2-1; the D is unclear. The CDR3 is made up of 13 amino acids. V shed 2 bases and J shed 4 bases, with 6 bases lying between them. The germline V gene encodes CDR1 LNHDA and CDR2 SQIVND (reference sequence).

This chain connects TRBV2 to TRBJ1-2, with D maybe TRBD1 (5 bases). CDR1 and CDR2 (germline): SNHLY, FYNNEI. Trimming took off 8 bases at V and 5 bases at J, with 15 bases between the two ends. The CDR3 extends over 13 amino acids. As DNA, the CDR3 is TGTGCCAGCGACTCCGGGACGGATTATGGCTACACCTTC. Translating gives CASDSGTDYGYTF.

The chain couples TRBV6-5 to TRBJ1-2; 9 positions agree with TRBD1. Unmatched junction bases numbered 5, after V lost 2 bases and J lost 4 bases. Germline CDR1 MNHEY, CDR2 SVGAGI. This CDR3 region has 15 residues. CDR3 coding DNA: TGTGCCAGCAGTTACCAGACAGGGGGATTCTATGGCTACACCTTC. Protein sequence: CASSYQTGGFYGYTF.

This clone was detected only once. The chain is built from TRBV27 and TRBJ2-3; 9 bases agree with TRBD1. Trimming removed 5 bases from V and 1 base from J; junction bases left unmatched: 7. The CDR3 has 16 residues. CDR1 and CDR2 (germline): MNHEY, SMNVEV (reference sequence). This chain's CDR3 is CASSPQGAGRTDTQYF. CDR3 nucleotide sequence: TGTGCCAGCAGTCCACAGGGGGCTGGGCGCACAGATACGCAGTATTTT.

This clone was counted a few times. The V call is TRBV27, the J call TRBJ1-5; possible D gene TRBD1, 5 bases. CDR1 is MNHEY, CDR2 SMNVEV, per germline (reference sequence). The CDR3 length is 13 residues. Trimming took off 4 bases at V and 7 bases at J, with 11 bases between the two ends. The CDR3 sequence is CASSSGGVQPQHF. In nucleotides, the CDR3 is TGTGCCAGCAGTTCGGGGGGGGTCCAGCCCCAGCATTTT.

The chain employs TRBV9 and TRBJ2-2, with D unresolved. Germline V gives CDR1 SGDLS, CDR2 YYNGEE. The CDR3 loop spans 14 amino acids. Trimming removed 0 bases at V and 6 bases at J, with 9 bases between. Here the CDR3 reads CASSVEGPAGELFF. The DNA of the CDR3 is TGTGCCAGCAGCGTAGAAGGCCCCGCCGGGGAGCTGTTTTTT.

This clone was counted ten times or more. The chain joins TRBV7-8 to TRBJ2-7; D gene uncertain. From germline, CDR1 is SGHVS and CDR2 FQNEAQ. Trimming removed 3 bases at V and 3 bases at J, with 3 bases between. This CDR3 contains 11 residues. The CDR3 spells CASSFSYEQYF. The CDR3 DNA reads TGTGCCAGCAGCTTTAGCTACGAGCAGTACTTC.

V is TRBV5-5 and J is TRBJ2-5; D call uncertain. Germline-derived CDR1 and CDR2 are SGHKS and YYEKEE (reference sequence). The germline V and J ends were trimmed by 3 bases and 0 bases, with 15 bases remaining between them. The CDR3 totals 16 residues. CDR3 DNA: TGTGCCAGCAGCTCCCCCGGTGGTGGGGACCAAGAGACCCAGTACTTC. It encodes CASSSPGGGDQETQYF. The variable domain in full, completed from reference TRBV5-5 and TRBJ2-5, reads DAGVTQSPTHLIKTRGQQVTLRCSPISGHKSVSWYQQVLGQGPQFIFQYYEKEERGRGNFPDRFSARQFPNYSSELNVNALLLGDSALYLCASSSPGGGDQETQYFGPGTRLLVL.

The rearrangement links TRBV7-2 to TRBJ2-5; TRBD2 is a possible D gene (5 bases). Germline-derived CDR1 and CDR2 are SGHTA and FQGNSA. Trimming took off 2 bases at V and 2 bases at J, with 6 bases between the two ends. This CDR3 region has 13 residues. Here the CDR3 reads CASSLRGQETQYF. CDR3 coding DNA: TGTGCCAGCAGCTTACGGGGACAAGAGACCCAGTACTTC. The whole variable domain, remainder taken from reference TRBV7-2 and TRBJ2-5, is GAGVSQSPSNKVTEKGKDVELRCDPISGHTALYWYRQSLGQGLEFLIYFQGNSAPDKSGLPSDRFSAERTGGSVSTLTIQRTQQEDSAVYLCASSLRGQETQYFGPGTRLLVL.

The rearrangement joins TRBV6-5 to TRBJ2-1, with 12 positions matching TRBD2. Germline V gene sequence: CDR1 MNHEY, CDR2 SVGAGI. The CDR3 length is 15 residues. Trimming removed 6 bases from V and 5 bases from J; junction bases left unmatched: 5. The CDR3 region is CASSLLAGGNNEQFF. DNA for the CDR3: TGTGCCAGCAGCCTACTAGCGGGGGGAAACAATGAGCAGTTCTTC.

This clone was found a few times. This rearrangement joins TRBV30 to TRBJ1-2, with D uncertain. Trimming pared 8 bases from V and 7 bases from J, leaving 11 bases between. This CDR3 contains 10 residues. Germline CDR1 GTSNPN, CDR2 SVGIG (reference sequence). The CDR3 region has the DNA TGTGCCGCCCACCCGGTTGGCTACACCTTC. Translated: CAAHPVGYTF.

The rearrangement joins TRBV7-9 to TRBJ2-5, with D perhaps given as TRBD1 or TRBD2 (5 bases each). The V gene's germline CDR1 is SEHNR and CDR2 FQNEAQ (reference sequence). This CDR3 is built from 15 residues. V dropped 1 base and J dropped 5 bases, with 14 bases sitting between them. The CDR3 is CASSLERGAHETQYF. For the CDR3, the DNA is TGTGCCAGCAGCTTAGAGAGGGGTGCGCATGAGACCCAGTACTTC.

CDR3 DNA: TGTGCCAGTAGTATAGAGCTCTTCAATAGCAATCAGCCCCAGCATTTT. It translates to CASSIELFNSNQPQHF. V is TRBV19 and J is TRBJ1-5; D remains unclear. This CDR3 comprises 16 residues. Per germline, CDR1 LNHDA and CDR2 SQIVND (reference sequence). Between the trimmed V and J ends, which lost 0 bases and 0 bases, there was a span of 9 bases. Full variable domain (remainder filled in from reference TRBV19 and TRBJ1-5): DGGITQSPKYLFRKEGQNVTLSCEQNLNHDAMYWYRQDPGQGLRLIYYSQIVNDFQKGDIAEGYSVSREKKESFPLTVTSAQKNPTAFYLCASSIELFNSNQPQHFGDGTRLSIL.

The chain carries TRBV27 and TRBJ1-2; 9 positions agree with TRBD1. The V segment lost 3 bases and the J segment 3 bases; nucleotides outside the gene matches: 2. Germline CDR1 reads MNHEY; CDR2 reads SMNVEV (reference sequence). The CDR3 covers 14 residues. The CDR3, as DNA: TGTGCCAGCAGTTTCGACAGGGGGGACTATGGCTACACCTTC. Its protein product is CASSFDRGDYGYTF.

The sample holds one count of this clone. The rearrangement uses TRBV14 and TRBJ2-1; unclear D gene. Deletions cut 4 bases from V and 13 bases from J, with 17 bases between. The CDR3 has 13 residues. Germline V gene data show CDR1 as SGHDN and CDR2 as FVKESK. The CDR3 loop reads CASSLEPWFAQFF. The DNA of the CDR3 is TGTGCCAGCAGCCTGGAACCGTGGTTTGCTCAGTTCTTC.